This TCR beta chain came from a study of metastatic and nonmetastatic thyroid tumors. Background on the study: Malignant and benign thyroid patients had repertoires compared in peripheral blood and tumor or nodule tissue. Findings of the study overall: For both blood and tumor, malignant thyroid tumors reportedly showed significantly higher TCR beta diversity than benign nodules did.

All patients reached thyroid surgery having received no treatment beforehand. The authors' processing: A papillary thyroid cancer distant-metastasis classifier was built from CDR3 differences across clinicopathological groups. TCRdb re-processed the PCR reads through MiXCR. The V and J calls follow TCRdb's processing rather than the paper's. The data hold tens of thousands of clones, with just under 25% observed a single time. Relative to its sample, this clone is medium-sized. The antigen is not known. The CDR3 is made up of 13 amino acids. V was trimmed by 2 bases and J by 1 base, leaving 3 bases between them. Germline V CDR1 and CDR2: MDHEN, SYDVKM.

The receptor was derived from a female donor with papillary thyroid cancer or a benign thyroid nodule (not recorded which). Some clones in this sample may be carry-over from other donors' samples. The sequencing input was blood. J is TRBJ1-3 and V is TRBV28; D not resolved. This chain's CDR3 is CASSLPSGNTIYF. The CDR3 DNA reads TGTGCCAGCAGTTTACCATCTGGAAACACCATATATTTT.